The clone carrying this TCR beta chain was seen only once. Extracted RNA was reverse transcribed, and the resulting cDNA served as sequencing template. Clones were sequenced by immunoSEQ multiplex PCR, and TCRdb holds only the in-frame ones, with some missing. Altogether under 95,000 clones are present, approximately 70% being singletons, with the ten largest covering around a sixth. V was clipped by 1 base and J by 7 bases, with 14 bases between them. CDR3 size: 16 residues. CDR1 and CDR2 from the germline V gene are LGHNA and YSLEER. Specified treatment: oral pan-JAK inhibitor, 5-10 mg twice daily. The data belong to a study of CD8+ T cells in alopecia areata.

This chain uses TRBV4-3 with TRBJ1-6, with D perhaps matching TRBD1 (6 bases). The specimen comprised CD8+ T cells sorted from blood, sampled at week 44, from a patient treated with tofacitinib. This TCR was sampled from a human donor with alopecia areata. The CDR3 region has the DNA TGCGCCAGCAGCCAAGCACAGGGACCCGTAAATTCACCCCTCCACTTT. Its protein product is CASSQAQGPVNSPLHF.